The present T cell receptor beta chain was sequenced within a study of blood T cell repertoires in COVID-19 (dated by TCRdb to the early 2020s). Looking at the study overall: The collaborator samples originated in the United States, Italy and Spain and spanned the acute and convalescent phases of COVID-19. The material from the prospective study consisted of cDNA or gDNA derived from T cells, B-cell-depleted T cells, or PBMCs. Samples were obtained from the ongoing ImmuneRACE study (first 160 participants) and from roughly 1,300 subjects provided by 6 global collaborators. The repertoires were released in a freely available public database meant as a resource for research on the immune response to SARS-CoV-2. Where HLA class I and class II types were available, the types were taken from metadata supplied by the sample provider, not from assay-based typing. The dataset comprised deeply sampled blood TCRbeta repertoires from subjects exposed to, actively infected with, or recovered from COVID-19. Nearly every sample came with metadata listing a de-identified subject ID, COVID-19 status, age in years and sex. Paper-wide results and their limitations: How much clinical and demographic metadata was included differed by source and by participant, and the metadata was provided uncurated.

Each collaborating institution followed its own protocols to collect whole blood in K2EDTA tubes. For TCRbeta analysis, collaborator samples were shipped as frozen whole blood, as isolated PBMCs, or as DNA extracted from either sample type. The germline V gene sets CDR1 to MNHEY and CDR2 to SVGEGT. The CDR3 runs 13 amino acids, cysteine and phenylalanine included. Only the CDR3 DNA stays, 39 bases, in frame from base 1. Trimming accounts for 5 bases at V and 7 bases at J, while the number of junction bases matched to no gene is 5. Turning to this clone: Its antigen is not yet known. Nothing much larger sits one base from this clone, and base qualities are not available.

TCRbeta CDR3 regions were amplified from genomic DNA by means of the immunoSEQ Assay, a bias-controlled multiplex PCR. Per the original workflow: Within the assay, amplification of reference gene primers was used to estimate how many nucleated cells each sample contained. To quantify the absolute abundance of each unique TCRbeta CDR3 rearrangement, sequence reads were collapsed and filtered. For each sample, productive Simpson clonality was calculated as the square root of Simpson's diversity index across productive rearrangements. Held by TCRdb, this immuneACCESS table contains in-frame sequences only and omits some clones. Under half of the omission traces to an unresolved V gene where checked; the cause of the rest is unknown. That table is the source of V, J and clone size, and D and trimming were worked out from the DNA. The sample has a few hundred thousand clones on record, around 85% of them singletons. In total, the top ten clones hold about 3.6% of the sample.

This chain joins TRBV6-2 or TRBV6-3 to TRBJ2-7; TRBD2 agrees with 10 junctional bases. The origin of this receptor is a woman aged 18-35 years with acute or convalescent COVID-19. Sequences were obtained from peripheral blood. In nucleotide form, the sequence is TGTGCCAGCAGTCCCCTAGCGGGAGAAGAGCAGTACTTC. It translates as CASSPLAGEEQYF.